Presented here are 21 T cell receptor beta chains from one specimen sequenced in a study of T cells after yellow fever vaccination. A single record per CDR3 protein comes from TCRdb applying MiXCR to the 5' RACE reads. The table shows approximately 550,000 distinct CDR3 sequences, with about 19% occurring only once. The material was PBMCs, obtained 15 days after the yellow fever booster vaccination. Receptors were obtained from a man aged 25 to 40 who received the YFV17D yellow fever vaccine.

V usage is TRBV12-3 or TRBV12-4 and J usage is TRBJ2-5; possible D gene TRBD1, 6 bases. This CDR3 has 14 residues. V dropped 7 bases and J dropped 0 bases, with 12 bases sitting between them. Here the CDR3 reads CASIEGGYQETQYF. CDR3 DNA sequence: TGTGCCAGCATTGAAGGGGGTTACCAAGAGACCCAGTACTTC.

The V call is TRBV20-1, the J call TRBJ1-5; D ambiguous. Trimming took 4 bases from V and 0 from J, leaving 7 bases between them. Germline-derived CDR1 and CDR2 are DFQATT and SNEGSKA (reference sequence). This CDR3 spans 13 amino acids. CDR3 DNA: TGCAGTGCTAAAGGCCATAGCAATCAGCCCCAGCATTTT. Its translation is CSAKGHSNQPQHF.

This clonotype has a handful of counts. The gene calls are TRBV15 and TRBJ2-7; D is uncertain. This CDR3 region has 11 residues. CDR1 LNHNV and CDR2 YYDKDF come from the germline V gene (reference sequence). The ends were cut back, 5 bases at V and 7 bases at J, with 9 bases in the middle. The CDR3 is CATSLNEEQYF. The CDR3 DNA sequence: TGTGCCACCAGCCTAAATGAGGAGCAGTACTTC.

The chain couples TRBV12-3 or TRBV12-4 to TRBJ1-2; 8 nucleotides line up with TRBD1. This CDR3 is 14 amino acids long. The trim removed 6 bases at V and 4 bases at J, leaving 7 bases unmatched. The CDR3 is CASRVPGTGYGYTF. CDR3 in DNA: TGTGCCAGCAGAGTCCCCGGGACAGGCTATGGCTACACCTTC.

The gene calls are TRBV5-6 and TRBJ2-2; 10 nucleotides agree with TRBD2. The germline CDR1 and CDR2 sequences are SGHDT and YYEEEE. This CDR3 contains 18 residues. Trimming took 1 base from V and 4 from J; bases not matched to a gene: 10. The CDR3 reads CASSLRASGSKGTGELFF. In DNA, the CDR3 is TGTGCCAGCAGCTTGAGGGCTAGCGGGAGTAAAGGCACCGGGGAGCTGTTTTTT.

The chain carries TRBV2 and TRBJ2-7, with TRBD2 identical over 8 bases. The CDR3 totals 14 residues. Germline assignment: CDR1 SNHLY and CDR2 FYNNEI. V was clipped by 6 bases and J by 3 bases; unmatched bases: 7. The CDR3 nucleotides read TGTGCCAGCAGGCAGGGACTAGGTCACTACGAGCAGTACTTC. Translation gives CASRQGLGHYEQYF.

This clonotype was counted a few times. V usage is TRBV1 and J usage is TRBJ2-7; TRBD2, the D gene given by the table, was not confirmed from the DNA. TRBV1 is tagged as a pseudogene. This CDR3 comprises 17 residues. The CDR3 coding sequence is TGCCATTCCATTCCCTACGGTGAGGGAGCGGGAGGCTCACCCGTGTACTTC. Translating gives CHSIPYGEGAGGSPVYF.

This clonotype appeared a few times. V gene TRBV20-1 combines with J gene TRBJ2-7, with D perhaps matching TRBD1 (6 bases). Trimming left V 3 bases short and J 2 bases short, with 17 bases between. Per the germline V gene, CDR1 is DFQATT and CDR2 is SNEGSKA (reference sequence). CDR3 size: 15 residues. The CDR3 loop is CSASPVRGQAYEQYF. The CDR3 nucleotides are TGCAGTGCTAGCCCTGTCAGGGGTCAGGCCTACGAGCAGTACTTC.

The chain is built from TRBV20-1 and TRBJ2-3, with D uncertain. Germline CDR1 is DFQATT and CDR2 is SNEGSKA (reference sequence). The V gene lost 6 bases and the J gene lost 6 bases, with 10 bases spanning the gap. The CDR3 spans 11 residues. CDR3 coding DNA: TGCAGTGCGGCTAGGTCTGATACGCAGTATTTT. The encoded protein is CSAARSDTQYF.

J is TRBJ2-7 and V is TRBV7-9, with a possible D match to TRBD1 (5 bases). Per the germline V gene, CDR1 is SEHNR and CDR2 is FQNEAQ (reference sequence). The germline V and J ends were trimmed by 5 bases and 3 bases, with 11 bases remaining between them. The CDR3 is 13 residues long. The CDR3 DNA reads as TGTGCCAGCAGCGTCGACAGCGTCTACGAGCAGTACTTC. Its translation is CASSVDSVYEQYF.

The chain links TRBV15 to TRBJ2-1, with 10 bases matching TRBD2. Germline-derived CDR1 and CDR2 are LNHNV and YYDKDF (reference sequence). J lost 10 bases, V lost 6 bases, and 9 bases had no gene match. The CDR3 spans 14 residues. The CDR3 here is CATREASGSKEQFF. CDR3 nucleotide sequence: TGTGCCACCAGAGAAGCTAGCGGGAGTAAAGAGCAGTTCTTC.

This clonotype was found a few times. The CDR3 here is CASSLSGTGDEQYF. For the CDR3, the DNA is TGTGCCAGCAGCTTGTCCGGGACAGGCGACGAGCAGTACTTC. The rearrangement links TRBV7-2 to TRBJ2-7; TRBD1 matches 8 bases. Trimming at V came to 3 bases and at J to 5 bases, leaving 6 bases not matched to a gene. CDR3 length: 14 residues. Germline V gives CDR1 SGHTA, CDR2 FQGNSA.

The chain is built from TRBV7-9 and TRBJ2-1; perhaps TRBD2 as D (5 bases). The CDR3 length is 15 residues. The V gene's germline CDR1 is SEHNR and CDR2 FQNEAQ (reference sequence). Trimming pared 7 bases from V and 6 bases from J, leaving 19 bases between. The CDR3 region is CASTWAGTSINEQFF. The CDR3 DNA reads TGTGCCAGCACCTGGGCGGGCACTTCAATCAATGAGCAGTTCTTC. The entire variable domain, with the rest obtained from reference TRBV7-9 and TRBJ2-1, is as follows: DTGVSQNPRHKITKRGQNVTFRCDPISEHNRLYWYRQTLGQGPEFLTYFQNEAQLEKSRLLSDRFSAERPKGSFSTLEIQRTEQGDSAMYLCASTWAGTSINEQFFGPGTRLTVL.

This clonotype was seen a handful of times. The chain combines TRBV20-1 with TRBJ2-1; 9 bases agree with TRBD2. J was trimmed by 3 bases and V by 1 base; bases with no gene match: 4. The CDR3 spans 15 residues. The germline V gene has CDR1 DFQATT and CDR2 SNEGSKA (reference sequence). As DNA, the CDR3 is TGCAGTGCTAGAGCCGGGACTAGCTTCTACAATGAGCAGTTCTTC. It is translated as CSARAGTSFYNEQFF.

This clonotype was detected a few times. The chain employs TRBV3-1 and TRBJ2-1; the match to TRBD1 covers 9 bases. The CDR3 has 17 amino acids. V dropped 1 base and J dropped 3; count of bases not matched to a gene: 7. Germline assignment: CDR1 LGHDT and CDR2 YNNKEL (reference sequence). The CDR3 nucleotides are TGTGCCAGCAGCCAAGGGGACAGGGTACAGGGCTACAATGAGCAGTTCTTC. It is translated as CASSQGDRVQGYNEQFF.

This clonotype was seen a few times. The V call is TRBV3-1, the J call TRBJ2-2, with D perhaps TRBD1 or TRBD2 (5 bases each). Germline V lookup: CDR1 LGHDT, CDR2 YNNKEL (reference sequence). The V end lost 3 bases, the J end lost 4 bases, and 12 bases lay between the germline ends. The CDR3 runs 15 residues. The CDR3 DNA reads TGTGCCAGCAGCCAGGGACCACATTTCACCGGGGAGCTGTTTTTT. It translates to CASSQGPHFTGELFF. The entire variable domain, with the rest obtained from reference TRBV3-1 and TRBJ2-2, is as follows: DTAVSQTPKYLVTQMGNDKSIKCEQNLGHDTMYWYKQDSKKFLKIMFSYNNKELIINETVPNRFSPKSPDKAHLNLHINSLELGDSAVYFCASSQGPHFTGELFFGEGSRLTVL.

This clonotype has a handful of counts. The V gene is TRBV5-4, the J gene TRBJ2-3; D gene unclear. Trimming left V 4 bases short and J 4 bases short, with 13 bases between. Germline CDR1 and CDR2: SGHNT and YYREEE (reference sequence). This CDR3 is built from 14 residues. DNA for the CDR3: TGTGCCAGCAGCATGGAAGCCGGGCCAGATACGCAGTATTTT. Protein sequence: CASSMEAGPDTQYF.

The chain is built from TRBV5-1 and TRBJ2-7; D may match TRBD1 or TRBD2 (5 bases each). Germline CDR1 SGHRS, CDR2 YFSETQ. V was pared by 0 bases and J by 1 base, with 11 bases between. The CDR3 contains 15 residues. The CDR3 is CASSLVTGPSYEQYF. The CDR3 DNA is TGCGCCAGCAGCTTGGTAACGGGGCCTTCCTACGAGCAGTACTTC.

This clonotype was found a few times. The V call is TRBV9, the J call TRBJ2-1; TRBD2 is a possible D gene (5 bases). Germline assignment: CDR1 SGDLS and CDR2 YYNGEE. The CDR3 is 16 amino acids. V gave up 4 bases and J gave up 9 bases, with 23 bases separating them. The CDR3 loop reads CASSPRTVRYLGEQFF. The CDR3, as DNA: TGTGCCAGCAGCCCCCGGACTGTTAGATACCTTGGTGAGCAGTTCTTC. The full variable domain, in which reference TRBV9 and TRBJ2-1 provide the parts outside the CDR3, is DSGVTQTPKHLITATGQRVTLRCSPRSGDLSVYWYQQSLDQGLQFLIQYYNGEERAKGNILERFSAQQFPDLHSELNLSSLELGDSALYFCASSPRTVRYLGEQFFGPGTRLTVL.

V and J are TRBV6-2 or TRBV6-3 and TRBJ2-7, with D possibly being TRBD1 or TRBD2 (5 bases each). Germline CDR1 reads MNHEY; CDR2 reads SVGEGT. The CDR3 has 14 amino acids. Between the trimmed V and J ends, which lost 2 bases and 7 bases, there was a span of 15 bases. The CDR3 region is CASSYGTSWGEQYF. CDR3 nucleotide sequence: TGTGCCAGCAGTTACGGTACTAGTTGGGGGGAGCAGTACTTC.

In nucleotides, the CDR3 is TGCAGCCCCTGGGGTGGGGGCTACGAGCAGTACTTC. Translated: CSPWGGGYEQYF. The rearrangement uses TRBV20-1 and TRBJ2-7, with D possibly being TRBD1 or TRBD2 (5 bases each). Germline CDR1 and CDR2: DFQATT and SNEGSKA (reference sequence). The CDR3 consists of 12 residues.